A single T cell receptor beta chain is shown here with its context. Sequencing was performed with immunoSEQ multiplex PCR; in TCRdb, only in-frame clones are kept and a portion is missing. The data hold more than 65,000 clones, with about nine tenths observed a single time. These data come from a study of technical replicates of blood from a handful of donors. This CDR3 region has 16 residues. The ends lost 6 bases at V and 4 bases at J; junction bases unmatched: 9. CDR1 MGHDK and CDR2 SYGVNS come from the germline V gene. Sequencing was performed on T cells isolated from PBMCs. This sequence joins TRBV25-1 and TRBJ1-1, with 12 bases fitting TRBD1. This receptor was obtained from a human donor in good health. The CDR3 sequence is CASRGQGASFFTEAFF. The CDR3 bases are TGTGCCAGCAGGGGACAGGGGGCGAGTTTCTTCACTGAAGCTTTCTTT.